Listed here are 9 T cell receptor beta chains from one sample, sequenced in a study of blood T cell repertoires in COVID-19. Libraries were prepared by immunoSEQ multiplex PCR; TCRdb keeps only in-frame clonotypes and omits some of them. The sample lists about 59,000 clones; around 70% were seen once. The source material was peripheral blood. The receptor source for this set is a woman in her 70s with acute or convalescent COVID-19.

This rearrangement joins TRBV12-3 or TRBV12-4 to TRBJ1-2; D remains ambiguous. The CDR3 runs to 12 residues. Trimming took 5 bases from V and 1 from J, leaving 5 bases between them. The CDR3 protein is CASSRSNYGYTF. Written as DNA, the CDR3 is TGTGCCAGCAGTCGGAGTAACTATGGCTACACCTTC.

The chain is built from TRBV6-5 and TRBJ2-2, with 8 positions matching TRBD1. V lost 7 bases to trimming and J lost 9 bases; unmatched junction nucleotides: 7. The germline V gene has CDR1 MNHEY and CDR2 SVGAGI. This CDR3 is built from 13 residues. In DNA form, the CDR3 reads TGTGCCAGCACCCTGGGACAGGCCCGGGAGCTGTTTTTT. Its translation: CASTLGQARELFF.

The V call is TRBV2, the J call TRBJ2-2; 8 bases are shared with TRBD1. Germline V gene data show CDR1 as SNHLY and CDR2 as FYNNEI. This CDR3 spans 17 amino acids. V lost 1 base, J lost 0 bases, and 4 bases stayed unmatched. This chain's CDR3 is CASSEGTGTTNTGELFF. As DNA, the CDR3 is TGTGCCAGCAGTGAAGGGACAGGGACAACGAACACCGGGGAGCTGTTTTTT.

The chain employs TRBV2 and TRBJ2-7; no firm D call. The CDR3 contains 11 residues. Trimming cost V 5 bases and J 4 bases, with 6 bases left between them. Looked up from germline, CDR1 is SNHLY and CDR2 is FYNNEI. The CDR3 DNA sequence: TGTGCCAGCAGTCCTCGGTACGAGCAGTACTTC. Its translation is CASSPRYEQYF.

This clone was counted a single time. The chain links TRBV2 to TRBJ1-6; 7 bases map to TRBD1. This CDR3 is 14 amino acids long. After removal of 5 bases from V and 7 bases from J, the junction contained 5 bases not matched to a gene. Germline-derived CDR1 and CDR2 are SNHLY and FYNNEI. The CDR3 reads CASSLTGKNSPLHF. The CDR3 DNA reads as TGTGCCAGCAGTCTGACAGGGAAGAATTCACCCCTCCACTTT.

The CDR3 DNA sequence: TGTGCCATTGGGACACCCTACGAGCAGTACGTC. Residues: CAIGTPYEQYV. The genes are TRBV10-3 and TRBJ2-7, with a weak D call TRBD1 (6 bases). CDR3 length equals 11 residues. Germline CDR1 reads ENHRY; CDR2 reads SYGVKD. The V end was cut by 9 bases, the J end by 2 bases, with 8 bases between.

The chain links TRBV7-2 to TRBJ1-1; D is ambiguous. The CDR3 consists of 13 residues. Germline lookup yields CDR1 SGHTA and CDR2 FQGNSA. Trimming removed 3 bases from V and 0 bases from J, with 5 bases in between. The DNA of the CDR3 is TGTGCCAGCAGCTTCGACTTGAACACTGAAGCTTTCTTT. Translating gives CASSFDLNTEAFF. The full variable domain, rest sourced from reference TRBV7-2 and TRBJ1-1, is GAGVSQSPSNKVTEKGKDVELRCDPISGHTALYWYRQSLGQGLEFLIYFQGNSAPDKSGLPSDRFSAERTGGSVSTLTIQRTQQEDSAVYLCASSFDLNTEAFFGQGTRLTVV.

This rearrangement joins TRBV7-3 to TRBJ2-7, with 10 positions matching TRBD1. The germline V gene has CDR1 SGHTA and CDR2 FQGTGA. The CDR3 covers 14 residues. J gave up 5 bases and V 5 bases, and 6 bases lay outside the gene matches. The CDR3 DNA reads TGTGCCAGCAGCCGGACAGGGGGGCTGGACGAGCAGTACTTC. This sequence encodes CASSRTGGLDEQYF.

Only a few counts were recorded for this clone. The genes are TRBV6-5 and TRBJ2-1; D not certain. CDR1 and CDR2 from the germline V gene are MNHEY and SVGAGI. V lost 4 bases and J 2 bases, leaving 6 bases between the germline ends. The CDR3 is made up of 13 amino acids. This CDR3 reads CASSFDTYNEQFF. DNA for the CDR3: TGTGCCAGCAGTTTCGACACCTACAATGAGCAGTTCTTC.